Below are 2 T cell receptor beta chains sequenced from a single sample in a study of T cells in Graves' hyperthyroidism and ophthalmopathy (dated by TCRdb to about 2019). The library was prepared using multiplex PCR. Sequencing was carried out with an Illumina HiSeq 2000. Amplification of TCR beta CDR3 regions was carried out from RNA transcripts. For the first round of RT-PCR on the TCR CDR3, the HTBI primer set was used together with the Qiagen OneStep RT-PCR kit. TCRdb reanalyzed the raw reads on its own, using fastp at Q25 for trimming and MiXCR for clone calling, and kept in-frame beta chains. Every entry covers one CDR3 protein and lists the most common genes and DNA from its rows. Here the sample has over 500,000 distinct CDR3 sequences; around 16% occur a single time. The top ten clonotypes cover less than 30% of the sample. Sequenced input: blood. These receptors all stem from a woman aged 25 to 39 with Graves' ophthalmopathy.

The chain is built from TRBV7-6 and TRBJ1-4, with D possibly TRBD1 on 5 matching bases. Trimming removed 5 bases from V and 8 bases from J, with 15 bases in between. This CDR3 has 14 residues. Germline V gene lookup returns CDR1 SGHVS and CDR2 FNYEAQ. The CDR3 reads CASSQVRGSEKLFF. The CDR3 DNA reads TGTGCCAGCAGCCAAGTGAGGGGTTCAGAAAAACTGTTTTTT.

For this clonotype: A junction boundary mismatches the germline segment, possibly from a read error. This chain joins TRBV6-1 and TRBJ2-6; perhaps TRBD1 as D (6 bases). The CDR3 sequence is 15 residues long. The germline V gene has CDR1 MNHNS and CDR2 SASEGT. In DNA form, the CDR3 reads TGTGCCAGCACCGAACTTTTCCTTGGGGGCGCATCGTCCTACTTT. Translating gives CASTELFLGGASSYF.